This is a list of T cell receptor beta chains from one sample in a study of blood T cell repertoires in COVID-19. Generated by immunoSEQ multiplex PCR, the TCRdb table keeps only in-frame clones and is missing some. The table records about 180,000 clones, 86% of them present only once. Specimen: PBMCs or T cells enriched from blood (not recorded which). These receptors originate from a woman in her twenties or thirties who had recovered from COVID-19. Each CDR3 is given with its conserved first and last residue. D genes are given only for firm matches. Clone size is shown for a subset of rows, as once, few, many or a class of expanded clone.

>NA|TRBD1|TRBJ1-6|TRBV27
CASSRRGPLDNSPLHF
TGTGCCAGCAGTCGTAGGGGGCCACTTGATAATTCACCCCTCCACTTT
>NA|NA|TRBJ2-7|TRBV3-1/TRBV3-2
CASSQADGSFYEQYF
TGTGCCAGCAGCCAAGCGGACGGGAGTTTCTACGAGCAGTACTTC
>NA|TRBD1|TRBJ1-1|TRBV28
CASSTPDRGNTEAFF
TGTGCCAGCAGTACCCCGGACAGGGGCAACACTGAAGCTTTCTTT
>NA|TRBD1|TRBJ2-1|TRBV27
CASSLDRVYNEQFF
TGTGCCAGCAGTCTGGACAGGGTATACAATGAGCAGTTCTTC
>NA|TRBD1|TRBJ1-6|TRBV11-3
CASSPWTGNSPLHF
TGTGCCAGCAGTCCCTGGACAGGTAATTCACCCCTCCACTTT
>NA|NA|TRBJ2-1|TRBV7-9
CASSPGGGSSYNEQFF
TGTGCCAGCAGCCCCGGGGGCGGGAGCTCCTACAATGAGCAGTTCTTC
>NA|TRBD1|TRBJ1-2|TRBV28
CASSLSGRGGVGYTF
TGTGCCAGCAGTTTATCGGGCCGAGGGGGCGTGGGCTACACCTTC
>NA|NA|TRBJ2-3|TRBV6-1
CASSELRSGVAADTQYF
TGTGCCAGCAGTGAACTGCGGTCGGGGGTAGCCGCAGATACGCAGTATTTT
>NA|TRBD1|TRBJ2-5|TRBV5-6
CASSFMMVDLTGEETQYF
TGTGCCAGCAGCTTTATGATGGTGGACCTTACAGGGGAAGAGACCCAGTACTTC
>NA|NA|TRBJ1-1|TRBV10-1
CASSESRGDTEAFF
TGCGCCAGCAGTGAGTCTCGGGGGGACACTGAAGCTTTCTTT
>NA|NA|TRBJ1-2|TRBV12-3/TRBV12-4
CASSSGYGYTF
TGTGCCAGCAGCTCAGGGTATGGCTACACCTTC
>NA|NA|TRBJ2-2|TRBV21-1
CASSKSNTSGINTGELFF
TGTGCCAGCAGCAAATCAAACACTAGCGGGATTAACACCGGGGAGCTGTTTTTT
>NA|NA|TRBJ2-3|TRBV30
CAWKELGTDTQYF
TGTGCCTGGAAAGAGTTAGGCACAGATACGCAGTATTTT
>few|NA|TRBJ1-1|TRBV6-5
CASSSGARATEAFF
TGTGCCAGCAGCTCAGGGGCGAGGGCCACTGAAGCTTTCTTT
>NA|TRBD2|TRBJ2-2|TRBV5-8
CASSLAGLVSRTGELFF
TGTGCCAGCAGCTTGGCGGGACTAGTAAGTCGAACCGGGGAGCTGTTTTTT
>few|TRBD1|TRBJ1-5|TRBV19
CASSNRQGHGNQPQHF
TGTGCCAGTAGTAATCGACAGGGGCACGGCAATCAGCCCCAGCATTTT
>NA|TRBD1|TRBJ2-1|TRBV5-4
CASSPMDRGRNNEQFF
TGTGCCAGCAGCCCGATGGACAGGGGGCGCAACAATGAGCAGTTCTTC
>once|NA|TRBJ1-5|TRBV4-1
CASSQSGGGSNQPQHF
TGCGCCAGCAGCCAAAGCGGTGGGGGGTCTAATCAGCCCCAGCATTTT
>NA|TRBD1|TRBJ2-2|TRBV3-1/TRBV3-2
CASSRTNRGTGELFF
TGTGCCAGCAGCCGAACAAACAGGGGAACCGGGGAGCTGTTTTTT
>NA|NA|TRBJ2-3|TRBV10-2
CASNSGTSTDTQYF
TGCGCCAGCAATAGCGGAACTAGCACAGATACGCAGTATTTT
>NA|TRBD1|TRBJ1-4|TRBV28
CASRPGQLNEKLFF
TGTGCCAGCAGGCCGGGACAGCTAAATGAAAAACTGTTTTTT
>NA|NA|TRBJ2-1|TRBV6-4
CASSDSGHEQFF
TGTGCCAGCAGTGACTCCGGTCATGAGCAGTTCTTC
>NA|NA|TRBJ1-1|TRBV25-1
CASRVGPNTEAFF
TGTGCCAGCAGAGTTGGGCCTAACACTGAAGCTTTCTTT
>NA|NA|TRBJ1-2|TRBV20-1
CSARETRGYTF
TGCAGTGCGAGGGAAACGCGTGGCTACACCTTC
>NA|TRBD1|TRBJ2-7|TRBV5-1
CASSADRSGEQYF
TGCGCCAGCAGCGCGGACAGGTCGGGCGAGCAGTACTTC
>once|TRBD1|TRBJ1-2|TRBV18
CASSPPDKGARGYTF
TGTGCCAGCTCACCACCGGATAAGGGGGCGCGGGGCTACACCTTC
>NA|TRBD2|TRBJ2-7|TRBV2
CASRGEGTEQYF
TGTGCCAGCAGGGGGGAGGGGACCGAGCAGTACTTC
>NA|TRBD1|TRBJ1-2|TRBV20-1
CSASSVTGGNYGYTF
TGCAGTGCTAGTTCGGTGACAGGGGGCAACTATGGCTACACCTTC
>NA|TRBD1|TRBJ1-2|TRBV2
CASRTSGTGAGYGYTF
TGTGCCAGCAGGACCTCCGGGACAGGAGCTGGCTATGGCTACACCTTC
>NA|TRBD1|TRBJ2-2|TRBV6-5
CATRPGTGEPGELFF
TGTGCCACCCGACCCGGGACAGGGGAGCCCGGGGAGCTGTTTTTT
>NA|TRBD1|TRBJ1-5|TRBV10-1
CASSSGQVNQPQHF
TGCGCCAGCAGTTCTGGACAGGTCAATCAGCCCCAGCATTTT
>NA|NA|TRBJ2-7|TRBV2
CASKRVYEQYF
TGTGCCAGCAAACGGGTATACGAGCAGTACTTC
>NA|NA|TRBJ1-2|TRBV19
CASSIGGGRLYTF
TGTGCCAGTAGTATAGGGGGAGGCAGACTCTACACCTTC
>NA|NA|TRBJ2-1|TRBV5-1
CASSLGFQGNNEQFF
TGCGCCAGCAGCTTGGGGTTTCAGGGAAACAATGAGCAGTTCTTC
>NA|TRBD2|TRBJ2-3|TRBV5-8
CASSLSLAGDLVWGADTQYF
TGTGCCAGCAGCTTGTCCTTAGCGGGAGATTTGGTGTGGGGGGCAGATACGCAGTATTTT
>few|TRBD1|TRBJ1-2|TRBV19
CASSLGGSSVTF
TGTGCCAGTAGTTTAGGGGGCAGTAGTGTCACCTTC
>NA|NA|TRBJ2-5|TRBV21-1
CASSKDGSGRGETQYF
TGTGCCAGCAGCAAAGATGGTAGCGGGAGGGGAGAGACCCAGTACTTC
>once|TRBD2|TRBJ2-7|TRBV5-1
CASSLGLAGGRYEQYF
TGCGCCAGCAGCTTGGGACTAGCGGGAGGACGGTACGAGCAGTACTTC
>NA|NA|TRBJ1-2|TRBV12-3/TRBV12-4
CASSLREGLGYTF
TGTGCCAGCAGTTTAAGGGAAGGACTGGGCTACACCTTC
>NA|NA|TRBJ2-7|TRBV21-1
CASSMGQKSYEQYF
TGTGCCAGCAGCATGGGACAGAAATCCTACGAGCAGTACTTC
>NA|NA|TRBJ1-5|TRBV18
CASSPPGAPNQPQHF
TGTGCCAGCTCACCACCAGGGGCACCCAATCAGCCCCAGCATTTT
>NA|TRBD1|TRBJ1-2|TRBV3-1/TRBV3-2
CASLNRDRANYGYTF
TGTGCCAGCCTAAACCGGGACAGAGCTAACTATGGCTACACCTTC
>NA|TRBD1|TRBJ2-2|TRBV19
CASSLMTGGRTGELFF
TGTGCCAGTAGCTTGATGACAGGGGGAAGGACCGGGGAGCTGTTTTTT
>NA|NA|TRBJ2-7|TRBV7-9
CASSFSHSYEQYF
TGTGCCAGCAGCTTTTCACACTCCTACGAGCAGTACTTC
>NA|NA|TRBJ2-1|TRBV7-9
CASSFEGQPRAYNEQFF
TGTGCCAGCAGCTTTGAGGGCCAACCGCGTGCCTACAATGAGCAGTTCTTC
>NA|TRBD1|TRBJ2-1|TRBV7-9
CASRGRDSLHYNEQFF
TGTGCCAGCAGGGGCCGGGACAGCCTTCATTACAATGAGCAGTTCTTC
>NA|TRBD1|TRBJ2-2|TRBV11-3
CASSLDSTGGSAGELFF
TGTGCCAGCAGCTTAGACTCCACAGGGGGAAGTGCCGGGGAGCTGTTTTTT
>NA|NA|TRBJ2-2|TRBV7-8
CASRNPQAGRAGELFF
TGTGCCAGCAGAAACCCACAGGCCGGTAGAGCCGGGGAGCTGTTTTTT
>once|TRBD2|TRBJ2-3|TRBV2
CASSGAGGGTDTQYF
TGTGCCAGCAGTGGAGCGGGAGGAGGCACAGATACGCAGTATTTT
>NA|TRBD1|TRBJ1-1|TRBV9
CASSPGTVTEAFF
TGTGCCAGCAGCCCAGGGACAGTAACTGAAGCTTTCTTT
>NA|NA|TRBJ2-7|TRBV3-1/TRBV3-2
CASSHRRTASYEQYF
TGTGCCAGCAGCCATAGAAGGACAGCCTCCTACGAGCAGTACTTC
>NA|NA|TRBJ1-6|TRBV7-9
CASSLVFGRNNSPLHF
TGTGCCAGCAGCTTAGTTTTTGGCAGAAATAATTCACCCCTCCACTTT
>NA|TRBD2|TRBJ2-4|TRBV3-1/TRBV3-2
CASVSRTGGKNIQYF
TGTGCCAGCGTCTCTCGGACGGGAGGTAAAAACATTCAGTACTTC
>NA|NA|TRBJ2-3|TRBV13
CASSFQYTDTQYF
TGTGCCAGCAGCTTCCAGTACACAGATACGCAGTATTTT
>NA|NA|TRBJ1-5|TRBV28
CASSLRWGGGNQPQHF
TGTGCCAGCAGTTTAAGGTGGGGGGGAGGCAATCAGCCCCAGCATTTT